The entry that follows covers one T cell receptor (beta chain) sequence. This entry is derived from a study of blood T cell repertoires in COVID-19. Study-level background: Collection of acute and convalescent COVID-19 samples took place in the United States, Italy and Spain. Sample material is recorded as cDNA or gDNA derived from T cells, B-cell-depleted T cells, or PBMCs.

Germline CDR1 reads LNHDA; CDR2 reads SQIVND (reference sequence). The CDR3 covers 16 residues. The V and J ends lost 3 bases and 1 base, in that order; junction bases with no gene match: 7. As processed by the authors: Nucleated cell counts were estimated from reference gene primer amplification. The assay was immunoSEQ multiplex PCR, and TCRdb's table has in-frame clones only and misses some. The V and J calls and clone size come from that table; D and trimming were worked out from the DNA. Among tens of thousands of clones, roughly 89% were seen once, and the ten largest hold over 4%. J is TRBJ1-1 and V is TRBV19; the match to TRBD1 covers 8 bases. The clonotype was recovered from a man between 65 and 80 years old with active COVID-19. Material: peripheral blood. This CDR3 is CASSISLQGANTEAFF. CDR3 nucleotides: TGTGCCAGTAGTATTTCTCTTCAGGGGGCGAACACTGAAGCTTTCTTT.